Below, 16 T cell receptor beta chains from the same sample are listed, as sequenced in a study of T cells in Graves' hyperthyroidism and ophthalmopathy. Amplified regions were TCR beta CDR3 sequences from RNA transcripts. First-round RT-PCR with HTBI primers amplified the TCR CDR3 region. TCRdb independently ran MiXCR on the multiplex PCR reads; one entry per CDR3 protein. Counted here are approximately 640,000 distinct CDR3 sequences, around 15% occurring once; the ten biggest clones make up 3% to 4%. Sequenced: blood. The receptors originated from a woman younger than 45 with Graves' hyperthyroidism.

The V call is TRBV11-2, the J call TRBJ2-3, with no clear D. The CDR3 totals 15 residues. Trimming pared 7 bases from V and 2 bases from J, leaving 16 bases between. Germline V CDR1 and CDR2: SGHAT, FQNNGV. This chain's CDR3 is CASTRSVIITDTQYF. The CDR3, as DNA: TGTGCCAGCACCCGATCGGTTATAATCACAGATACGCAGTATTTT.

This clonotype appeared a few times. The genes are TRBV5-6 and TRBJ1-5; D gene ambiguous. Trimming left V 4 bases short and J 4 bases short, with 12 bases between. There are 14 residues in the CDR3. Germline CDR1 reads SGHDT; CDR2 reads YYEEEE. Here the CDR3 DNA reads TGTGCCAGCAGCCTCAACAGAAGGAATCAGCCCCAGCATTTT. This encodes CASSLNRRNQPQHF.

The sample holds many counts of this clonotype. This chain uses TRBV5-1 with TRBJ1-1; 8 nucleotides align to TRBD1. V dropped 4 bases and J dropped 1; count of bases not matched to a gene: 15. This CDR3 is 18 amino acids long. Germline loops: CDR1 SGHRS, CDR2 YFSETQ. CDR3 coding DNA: TGCGCCAGCAGCCCCGGACCACGACAGGGGCTCCGGAACACTGAAGCTTTCTTT. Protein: CASSPGPRQGLRNTEAFF.

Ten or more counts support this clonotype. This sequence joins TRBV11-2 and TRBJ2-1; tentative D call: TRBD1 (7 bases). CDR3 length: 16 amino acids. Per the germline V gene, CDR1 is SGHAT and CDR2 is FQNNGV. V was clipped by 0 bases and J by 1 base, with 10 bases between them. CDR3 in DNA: TGTGCCAGCAGCTTAGAGACAGGGAGGTCCTACAATGAGCAGTTCTTC. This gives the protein CASSLETGRSYNEQFF. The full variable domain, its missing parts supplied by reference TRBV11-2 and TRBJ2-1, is EAGVAQSPRYKIIEKRQSVAFWCNPISGHATLYWYQQILGQGPKLLIQFQNNGVVDDSQLPKDRFSAERLKGVDSTLKIQPAKLEDSAVYLCASSLETGRSYNEQFFGPGTRLTVL.

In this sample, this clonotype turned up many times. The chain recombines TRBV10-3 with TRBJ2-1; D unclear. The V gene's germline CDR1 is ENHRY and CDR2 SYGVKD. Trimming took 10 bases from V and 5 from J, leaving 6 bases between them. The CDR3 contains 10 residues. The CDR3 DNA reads TGTGCCACGAGGCACAATGAGCAGTTCTTC. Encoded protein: CATRHNEQFF.

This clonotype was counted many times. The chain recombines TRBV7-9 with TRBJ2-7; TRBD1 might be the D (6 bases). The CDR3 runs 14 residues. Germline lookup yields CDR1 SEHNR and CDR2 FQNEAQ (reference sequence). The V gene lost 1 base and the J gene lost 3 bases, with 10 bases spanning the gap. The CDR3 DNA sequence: TGTGCCAGCAGCTTAGGGGACACGAACTACGAGCAGTACTTC. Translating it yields CASSLGDTNYEQYF.

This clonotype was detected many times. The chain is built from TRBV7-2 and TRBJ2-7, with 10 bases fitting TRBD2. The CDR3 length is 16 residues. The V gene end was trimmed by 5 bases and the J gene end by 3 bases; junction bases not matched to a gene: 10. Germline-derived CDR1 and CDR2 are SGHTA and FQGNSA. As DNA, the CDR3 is TGTGCCAGCAGCCGGACTAGCGGAACAGAACACTACGAGCAGTACTTC. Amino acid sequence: CASSRTSGTEHYEQYF.

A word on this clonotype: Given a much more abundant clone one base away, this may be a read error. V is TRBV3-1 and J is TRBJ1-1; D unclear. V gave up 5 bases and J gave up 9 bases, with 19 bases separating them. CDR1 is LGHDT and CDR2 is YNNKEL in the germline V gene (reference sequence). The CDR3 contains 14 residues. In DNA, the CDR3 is TGTGCCAGCAGCTGCCGGCAAGCCCCCGGTAAAGCTTTCTTT. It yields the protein CASSCRQAPGKAFF.

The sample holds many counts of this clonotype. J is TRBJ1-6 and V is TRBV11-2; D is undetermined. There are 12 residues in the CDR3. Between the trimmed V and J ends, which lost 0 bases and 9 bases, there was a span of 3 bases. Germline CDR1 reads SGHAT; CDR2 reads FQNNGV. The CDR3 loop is CASSLDVSPLHF. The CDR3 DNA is TGTGCCAGCAGCTTAGATGTTTCACCCCTCCACTTT. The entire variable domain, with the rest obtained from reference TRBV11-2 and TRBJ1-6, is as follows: EAGVAQSPRYKIIEKRQSVAFWCNPISGHATLYWYQQILGQGPKLLIQFQNNGVVDDSQLPKDRFSAERLKGVDSTLKIQPAKLEDSAVYLCASSLDVSPLHFGNGTRLTVT.

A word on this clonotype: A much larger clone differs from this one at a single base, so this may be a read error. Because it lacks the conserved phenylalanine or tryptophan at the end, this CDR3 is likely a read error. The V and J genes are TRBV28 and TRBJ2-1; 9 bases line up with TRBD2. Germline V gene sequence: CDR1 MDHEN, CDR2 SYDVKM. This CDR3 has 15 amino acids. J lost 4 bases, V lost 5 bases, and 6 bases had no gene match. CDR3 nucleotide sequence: TGTGCCAGCAGTGATAGCGGGAGTAGGTACAATGAGCAGTTCCTC. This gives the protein CASSDSGSRYNEQFL.

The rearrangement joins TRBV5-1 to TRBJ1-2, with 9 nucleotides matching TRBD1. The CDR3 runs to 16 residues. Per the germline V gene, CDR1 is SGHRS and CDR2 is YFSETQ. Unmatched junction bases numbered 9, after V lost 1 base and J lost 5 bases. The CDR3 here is CASSLTNQDRGYGYTF. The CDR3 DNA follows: TGCGCCAGCAGCTTGACGAACCAAGACAGGGGGTATGGCTACACCTTC.

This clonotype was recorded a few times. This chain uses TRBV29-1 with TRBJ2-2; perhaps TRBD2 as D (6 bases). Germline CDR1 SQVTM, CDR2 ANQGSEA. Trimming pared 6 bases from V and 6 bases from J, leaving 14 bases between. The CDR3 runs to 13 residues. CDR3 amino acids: CSVWGELAGELFF. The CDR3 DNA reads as TGCAGCGTCTGGGGGGAATTGGCCGGGGAGCTGTTTTTT.

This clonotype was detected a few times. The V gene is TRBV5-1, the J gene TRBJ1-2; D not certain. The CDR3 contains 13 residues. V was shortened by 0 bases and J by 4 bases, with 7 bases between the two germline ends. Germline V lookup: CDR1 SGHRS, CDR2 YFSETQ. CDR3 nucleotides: TGCGCCAGCAGCTTGGATGGGATCTATGGCTACACCTTC. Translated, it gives CASSLDGIYGYTF. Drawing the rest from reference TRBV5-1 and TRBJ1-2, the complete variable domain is KAGVTQTPRYLIKTRGQQVTLSCSPISGHRSVSWYQQTPGQGLQFLFEYFSETQRNKGNFPGRFSGRQFSNSRSEMNVSTLELGDSALYLCASSLDGIYGYTFGSGTRLTVV.

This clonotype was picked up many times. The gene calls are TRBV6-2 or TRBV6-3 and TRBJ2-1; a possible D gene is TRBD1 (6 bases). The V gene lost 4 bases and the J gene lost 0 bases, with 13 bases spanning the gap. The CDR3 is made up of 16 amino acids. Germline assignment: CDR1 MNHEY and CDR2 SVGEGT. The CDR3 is CASSSDRRSSYNEQFF. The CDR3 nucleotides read TGTGCCAGCAGTTCCGACAGGCGGAGCTCCTACAATGAGCAGTTCTTC.

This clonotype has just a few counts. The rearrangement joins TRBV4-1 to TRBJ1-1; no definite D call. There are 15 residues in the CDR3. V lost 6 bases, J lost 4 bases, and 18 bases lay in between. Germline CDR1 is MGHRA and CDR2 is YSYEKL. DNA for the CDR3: TGCGCCAGCAGTCATGACGGCCCCCGGGTCACTGAAGCTTTCTTT. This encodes CASSHDGPRVTEAFF.

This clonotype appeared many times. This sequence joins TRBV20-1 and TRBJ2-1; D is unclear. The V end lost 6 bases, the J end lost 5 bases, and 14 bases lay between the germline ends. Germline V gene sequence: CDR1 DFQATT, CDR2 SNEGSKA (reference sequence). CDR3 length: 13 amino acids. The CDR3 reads CSAVDPGNNEQFF. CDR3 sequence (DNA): TGCAGTGCCGTAGATCCGGGTAACAATGAGCAGTTCTTC.